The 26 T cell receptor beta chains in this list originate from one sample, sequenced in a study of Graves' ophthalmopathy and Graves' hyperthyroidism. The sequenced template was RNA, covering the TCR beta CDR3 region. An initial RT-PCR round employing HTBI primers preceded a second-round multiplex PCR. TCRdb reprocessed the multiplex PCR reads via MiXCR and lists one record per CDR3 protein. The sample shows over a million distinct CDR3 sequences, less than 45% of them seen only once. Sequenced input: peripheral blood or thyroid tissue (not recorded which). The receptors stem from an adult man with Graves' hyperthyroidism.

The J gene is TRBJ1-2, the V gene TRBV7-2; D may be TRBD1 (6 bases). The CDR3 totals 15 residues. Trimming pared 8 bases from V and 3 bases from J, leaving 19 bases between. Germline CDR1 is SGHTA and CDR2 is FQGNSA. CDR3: CASEVRIGGDYGYTF. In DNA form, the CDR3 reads TGTGCCAGCGAAGTCCGGATAGGGGGTGACTATGGCTACACCTTC.

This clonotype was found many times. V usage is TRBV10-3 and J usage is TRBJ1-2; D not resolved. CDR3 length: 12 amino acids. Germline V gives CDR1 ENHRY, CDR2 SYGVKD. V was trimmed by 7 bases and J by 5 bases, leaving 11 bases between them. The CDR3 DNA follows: TGTGCCATCAACGACGGCGGGTATGGCTACACCTTC. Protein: CAINDGGYGYTF.

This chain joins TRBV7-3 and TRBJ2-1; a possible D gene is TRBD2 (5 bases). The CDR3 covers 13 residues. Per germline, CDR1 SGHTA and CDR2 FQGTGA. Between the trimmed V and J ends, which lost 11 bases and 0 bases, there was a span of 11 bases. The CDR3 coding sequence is TGTGCCTCTAGGACTGACTCCTACAATGAGCAGTTCTTC. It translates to CASRTDSYNEQFF.

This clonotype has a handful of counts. Here the CDR3 reads CASSQLTGRQTQYF. The CDR3 DNA reads as TGTGCCAGCAGCCAACTGACAGGGAGACAGACCCAGTACTTC. This sequence joins TRBV6-5 and TRBJ2-5; 7 bases map to TRBD1. After removal of 6 bases from V and 6 bases from J, the junction contained 10 bases not matched to a gene. There are 14 residues in the CDR3. The germline V gene encodes CDR1 MNHEY and CDR2 SVGAGI.

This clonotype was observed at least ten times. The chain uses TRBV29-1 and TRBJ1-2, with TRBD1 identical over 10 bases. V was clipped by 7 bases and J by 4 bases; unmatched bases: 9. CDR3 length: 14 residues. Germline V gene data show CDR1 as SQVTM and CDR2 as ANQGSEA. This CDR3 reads CSAGIGQGGYGYTF. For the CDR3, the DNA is TGCAGCGCTGGAATAGGACAGGGGGGCTATGGCTACACCTTC.

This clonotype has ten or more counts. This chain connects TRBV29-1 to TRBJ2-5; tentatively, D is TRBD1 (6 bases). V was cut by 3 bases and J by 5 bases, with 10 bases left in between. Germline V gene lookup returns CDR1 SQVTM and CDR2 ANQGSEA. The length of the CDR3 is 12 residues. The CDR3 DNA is TGCAGCGTTGACGGACAGATGGAGACCCAGTACTTC. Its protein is CSVDGQMETQYF.

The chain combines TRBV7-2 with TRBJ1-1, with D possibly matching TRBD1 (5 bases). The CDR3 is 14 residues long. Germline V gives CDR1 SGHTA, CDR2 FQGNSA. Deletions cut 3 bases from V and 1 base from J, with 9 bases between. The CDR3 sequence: CASSFEGENTEAFF. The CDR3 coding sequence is TGTGCCAGCAGCTTCGAAGGGGAGAACACTGAAGCTTTCTTT.

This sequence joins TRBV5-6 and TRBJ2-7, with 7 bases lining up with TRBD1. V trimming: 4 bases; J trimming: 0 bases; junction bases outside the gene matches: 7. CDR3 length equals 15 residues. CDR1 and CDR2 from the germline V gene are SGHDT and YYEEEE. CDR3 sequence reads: CASSRQGGPSYEQYF. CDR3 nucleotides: TGTGCCAGCAGCCGACAAGGGGGCCCCTCCTACGAGCAGTACTTC.

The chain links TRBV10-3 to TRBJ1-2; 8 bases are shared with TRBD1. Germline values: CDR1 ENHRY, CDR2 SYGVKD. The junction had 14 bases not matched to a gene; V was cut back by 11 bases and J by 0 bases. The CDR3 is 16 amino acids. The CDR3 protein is CASSEATQGANYGYTF. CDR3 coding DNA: TGTGCCTCCAGTGAGGCTACACAGGGGGCTAACTATGGCTACACCTTC.

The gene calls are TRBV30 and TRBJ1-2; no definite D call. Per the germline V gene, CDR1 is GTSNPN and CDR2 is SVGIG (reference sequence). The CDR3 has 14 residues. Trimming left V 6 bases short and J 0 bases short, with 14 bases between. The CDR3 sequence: CACLRAGTNYGYTF. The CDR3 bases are TGTGCCTGCCTCCGAGCCGGGACTAACTATGGCTACACCTTC.

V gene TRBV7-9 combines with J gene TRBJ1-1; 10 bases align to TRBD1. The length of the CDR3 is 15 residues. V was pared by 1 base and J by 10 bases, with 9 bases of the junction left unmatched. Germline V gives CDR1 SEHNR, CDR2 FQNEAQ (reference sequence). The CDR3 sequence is CASSLGGQGGFLAFF. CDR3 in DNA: TGTGCCAGCAGCTTAGGAGGACAGGGGGGATTTTTAGCTTTCTTT. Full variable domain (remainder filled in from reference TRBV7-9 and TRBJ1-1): DTGVSQNPRHKITKRGQNVTFRCDPISEHNRLYWYRQTLGQGPEFLTYFQNEAQLEKSRLLSDRFSAERPKGSFSTLEIQRTEQGDSAMYLCASSLGGQGGFLAFFGQGTRLTVV.

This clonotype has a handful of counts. CDR3 loop: CASSEGQGRPRHTGELFF. The CDR3 region has the DNA TGTGCCAGCAGTGAGGGACAGGGGCGACCCCGACACACCGGGGAGCTGTTTTTT. The J gene is TRBJ2-2, the V gene TRBV25-1; TRBD1 agrees at 10 bases. Trimming took 3 bases from V and 3 from J; bases not matched to a gene: 10. Germline CDR1 and CDR2: MGHDK and SYGVNS. The CDR3 is 18 residues long.

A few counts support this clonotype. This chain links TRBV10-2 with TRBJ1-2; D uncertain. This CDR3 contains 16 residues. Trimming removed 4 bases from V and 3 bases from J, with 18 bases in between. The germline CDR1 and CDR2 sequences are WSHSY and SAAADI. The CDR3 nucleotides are TGCGCCAGCAGTGCTAGAGATCGAAGGCAGCACTATGGCTACACCTTC. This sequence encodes CASSARDRRQHYGYTF.

The CDR3 loop is CSVPEEGGTSSGNTIYF. CDR3 nucleotide sequence: TGCAGCGTTCCAGAAGAGGGGGGAACGAGCTCTGGAAACACCATATATTTT. The chain couples TRBV29-1 to TRBJ1-3; tentatively, D is TRBD1 (6 bases). CDR1 is SQVTM and CDR2 is ANQGSEA in the germline V gene. The CDR3 is made up of 17 amino acids. Between the trimmed V and J ends, which lost 5 bases and 0 bases, there was a span of 20 bases.

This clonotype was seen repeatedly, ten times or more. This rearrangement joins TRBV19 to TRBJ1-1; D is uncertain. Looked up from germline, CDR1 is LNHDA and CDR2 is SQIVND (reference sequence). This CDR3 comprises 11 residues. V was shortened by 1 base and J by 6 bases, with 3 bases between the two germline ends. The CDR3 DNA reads TGTGCCAGTAGTATAGGCGCTGAAGCTTTCTTT. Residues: CASSIGAEAFF.

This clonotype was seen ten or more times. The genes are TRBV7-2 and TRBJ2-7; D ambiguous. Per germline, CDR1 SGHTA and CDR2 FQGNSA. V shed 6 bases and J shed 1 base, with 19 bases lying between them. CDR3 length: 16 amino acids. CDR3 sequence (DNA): TGTGCCAGCAGTTCCGGCAGTGCGGTGTCATCCTACGAGCAGTACTTC. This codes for CASSSGSAVSSYEQYF.

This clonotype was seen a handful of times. CDR3 nucleotides: TGCAGCGTGGCGACCCGAGGACAGGGGAACACTGAAGCTTTCTTT. Residues: CSVATRGQGNTEAFF. This chain connects TRBV29-1 to TRBJ1-1; 8 nucleotides align to TRBD1. The CDR3 has 15 residues. Germline V lookup: CDR1 SQVTM, CDR2 ANQGSEA. With 6 bases clipped from V and 1 base from J, the junction kept 10 bases outside the gene matches.

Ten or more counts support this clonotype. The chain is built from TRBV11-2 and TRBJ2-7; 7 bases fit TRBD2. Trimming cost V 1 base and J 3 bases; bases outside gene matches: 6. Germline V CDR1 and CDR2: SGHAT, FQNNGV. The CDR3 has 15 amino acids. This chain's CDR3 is CASSLGRGSFYEQYF. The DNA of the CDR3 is TGTGCCAGCAGCTTAGGGCGGGGGTCGTTCTACGAGCAGTACTTC.

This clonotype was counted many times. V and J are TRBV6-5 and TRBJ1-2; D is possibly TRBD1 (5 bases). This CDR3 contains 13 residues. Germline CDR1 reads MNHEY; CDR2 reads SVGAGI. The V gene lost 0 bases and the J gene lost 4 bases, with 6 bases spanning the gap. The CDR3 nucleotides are TGTGCCAGCAGTTACTCAGGGGTCTATGGCTACACCTTC. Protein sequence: CASSYSGVYGYTF.

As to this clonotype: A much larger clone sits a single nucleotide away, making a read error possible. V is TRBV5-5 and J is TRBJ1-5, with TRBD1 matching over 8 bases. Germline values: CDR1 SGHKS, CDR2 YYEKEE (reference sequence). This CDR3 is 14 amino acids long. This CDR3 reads CAGSLDRAYQPQHF. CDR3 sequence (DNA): TGTGCCGGCAGCTTGGACAGGGCTTATCAGCCCCAGCATTTT. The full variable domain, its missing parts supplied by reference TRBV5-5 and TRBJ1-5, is DAGVTQSPTHLIKTRGQQVTLRCSPISGHKSVSWYQQVLGQGPQFIFQYYEKEERGRGNFPDRFSARQFPNYSSELNVNALLLGDSALYLCAGSLDRAYQPQHFGDGTRLSIL.

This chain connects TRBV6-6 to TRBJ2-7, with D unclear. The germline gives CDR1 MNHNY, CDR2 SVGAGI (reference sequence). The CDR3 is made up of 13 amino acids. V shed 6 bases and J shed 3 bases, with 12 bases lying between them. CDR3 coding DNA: TGTGCCAGCAGAGTGGGTTTGAACTACGAGCAGTACTTC. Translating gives CASRVGLNYEQYF.

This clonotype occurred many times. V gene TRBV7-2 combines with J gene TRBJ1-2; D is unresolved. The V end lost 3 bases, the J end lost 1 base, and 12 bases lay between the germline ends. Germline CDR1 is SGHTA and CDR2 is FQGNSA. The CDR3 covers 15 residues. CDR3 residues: CASSFPSRFNYGYTF. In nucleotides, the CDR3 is TGTGCCAGCAGCTTCCCTTCCAGGTTTAACTATGGCTACACCTTC.

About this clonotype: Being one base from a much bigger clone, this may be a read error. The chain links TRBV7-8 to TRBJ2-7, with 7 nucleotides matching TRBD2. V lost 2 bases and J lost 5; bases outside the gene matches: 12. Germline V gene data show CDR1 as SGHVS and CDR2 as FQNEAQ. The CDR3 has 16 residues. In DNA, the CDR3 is TGTGCCAGCAGCTTACGTTTGGGGGGGGGTACGGACGAGCAGTACTTC. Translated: CASSLRLGGGTDEQYF. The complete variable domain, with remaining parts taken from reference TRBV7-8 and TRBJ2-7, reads GAGVSQSPRYKVAKRGQDVALRCDPISGHVSLFWYQQALGQGPEFLTYFQNEAQLDKSGLPSDRFFAERPEGSVSTLKIQRTQQEDSAVYLCASSLRLGGGTDEQYFGPGTRLTVT.

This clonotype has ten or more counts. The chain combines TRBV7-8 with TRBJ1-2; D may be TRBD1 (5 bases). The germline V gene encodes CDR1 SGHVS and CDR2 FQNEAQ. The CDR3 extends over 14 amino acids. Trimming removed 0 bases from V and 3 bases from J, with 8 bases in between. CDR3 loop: CASSLAGGYYGYTF. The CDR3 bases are TGTGCCAGCAGCTTAGCGGGGGGATACTATGGCTACACCTTC.

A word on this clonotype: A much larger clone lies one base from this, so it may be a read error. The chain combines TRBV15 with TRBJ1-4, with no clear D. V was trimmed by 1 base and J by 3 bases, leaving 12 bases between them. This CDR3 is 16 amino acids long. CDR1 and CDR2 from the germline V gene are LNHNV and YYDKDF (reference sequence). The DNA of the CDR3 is TGTGCCACCAGCAGAGTTCGGGCAGGACCTAATGAAAAACTGTTTTTT. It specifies CATSRVRAGPNEKLFF.

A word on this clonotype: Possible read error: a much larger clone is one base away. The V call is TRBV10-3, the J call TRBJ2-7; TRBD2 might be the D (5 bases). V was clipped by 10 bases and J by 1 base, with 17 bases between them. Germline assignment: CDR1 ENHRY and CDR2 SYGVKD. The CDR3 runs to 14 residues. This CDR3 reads CASRRGSRSYEQYF. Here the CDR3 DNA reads TGTGCCAGCAGGCGAGGGAGCCGTTCCTACGAGCAGTACTTC.